What follows are 22 T cell receptor beta chains derived from one specimen sequenced in a study of T cells in Graves' hyperthyroidism and ophthalmopathy. RNA transcripts provided the source from which TCR beta CDR3 regions were amplified. TCR CDR3 underwent first-round RT-PCR with the HTBI primer set. TCRdb passed the multiplex PCR reads through MiXCR, listing each CDR3 protein once. The sample shows about 360,000 distinct CDR3 sequences, approximately 13% of them seen only once. Sequencing was performed on blood. The origin of the receptors is a man aged 25-40 years with Graves' hyperthyroidism that later progressed to Graves' ophthalmopathy.

This clonotype has a handful of counts. The chain uses TRBV5-1 and TRBJ1-5; D gene uncertain. Trimming took 0 bases from V and 6 from J, leaving 10 bases between them. This CDR3 has 14 residues. Per germline, CDR1 SGHRS and CDR2 YFSETQ. The CDR3 nucleotides read TGCGCCAGCAGCTTGGGGCCAGGAGGTCAGCCCCAGCATTTT. This gives the protein CASSLGPGGQPQHF.

The chain uses TRBV5-1 and TRBJ1-1; the match to TRBD1 covers 7 bases. The CDR3 loop spans 15 amino acids. J gave up 2 bases and V 4 bases, and 8 bases lay outside the gene matches. Germline-derived CDR1 and CDR2 are SGHRS and YFSETQ. This CDR3 is CASSRLGGSNTEAFF. The CDR3 bases are TGCGCCAGCAGCCGGCTAGGGGGCAGTAACACTGAAGCTTTCTTT.

The rearrangement links TRBV19 to TRBJ2-7; D is ambiguous. The CDR3 length is 15 residues. V was clipped by 3 bases and J by 4 bases, with 16 bases between them. CDR1 LNHDA and CDR2 SQIVND come from the germline V gene (reference sequence). CDR3 sequence: CASSIRTAPVYEQYF. The CDR3 DNA is TGTGCCAGTAGTATCAGAACAGCCCCGGTATACGAGCAGTACTTC.

This clonotype has a handful of counts. The rearrangement joins TRBV10-3 to TRBJ2-4; maybe TRBD1 (6 bases). The CDR3 is 14 amino acids. With 2 bases removed from V and 9 bases from J, the gap between germline ends came to 14 bases. In germline, CDR1 is ENHRY, CDR2 SYGVKD. The CDR3 region has the DNA TGTGCCATCAGTGAGGCAGGGGCGAAGGGCATTCAGTACTTC. The encoded protein is CAISEAGAKGIQYF.

The chain recombines TRBV28 with TRBJ2-5; a possible D gene is TRBD2 (5 bases). The V and J ends lost 1 base and 2 bases respectively, with 32 bases between them. Germline CDR1 is MDHEN and CDR2 is SYDVKM. This CDR3 has 22 residues. CDR3 bases: TGTGCCAGCAGTTTATTTCAATTTCTCGGTCGGGATATGGCGGGCGTACAAGAGACCCAGTACTTC. It encodes CASSLFQFLGRDMAGVQETQYF. Combining the CDR3 with reference TRBV28 and TRBJ2-5 gives the whole variable domain DVKVTQSSRYLVKRTGEKVFLECVQDMDHENMFWYRQDPGLGLRLIYFSYDVKMKEKGDIPEGYSVSREKKERFSLILESASTNQTSMYLCASSLFQFLGRDMAGVQETQYFGPGTRLLVL.

A remark on this clonotype: This may come from a read error, since a much larger clone is one base off. The rearrangement links TRBV28 to TRBJ2-6; D is possibly TRBD2 (5 bases). This CDR3 comprises 17 residues. In germline, CDR1 is MDHEN, CDR2 SYDVKM. Here the CDR3 reads CAGSFGRGMRGANVLTF. The CDR3 region has the DNA TGTGCCGGCAGTTTCGGACGGGGTATGAGGGGGGCCAACGTCCTGACTTTC. The variable domain in full, completed from reference TRBV28 and TRBJ2-6, reads DVKVTQSSRYLVKRTGEKVFLECVQDMDHENMFWYRQDPGLGLRLIYFSYDVKMKEKGDIPEGYSVSREKKERFSLILESASTNQTSMYLCAGSFGRGMRGANVLTFGAGSRLTVL.

The rearrangement uses TRBV4-1 and TRBJ1-6, with no clear D. V lost 1 base and J 8 bases, leaving 6 bases between the germline ends. This CDR3 is 13 amino acids long. Germline CDR1 and CDR2: MGHRA and YSYEKL. The CDR3 DNA follows: TGCGCCAGCAGCCAAGCAGAGCATTCACCCCTCCACTTT. Translation gives CASSQAEHSPLHF.

This chain connects TRBV10-3 to TRBJ2-2, with D unclear. The ends were cut back, 6 bases at V and 6 bases at J, with 11 bases in the middle. The V gene's germline CDR1 is ENHRY and CDR2 SYGVKD. This CDR3 has 13 amino acids. CDR3 in amino acids: CAIRGNNAGELFF. The CDR3 DNA is TGTGCCATCAGGGGAAACAACGCCGGGGAGCTGTTTTTT.

There are a few counts of this clonotype. The chain carries TRBV7-9 and TRBJ1-1; 9 nucleotides line up with TRBD1. V lost 0 bases, J lost 12 bases, and 5 bases stayed unmatched. The CDR3 contains 13 residues. CDR1 is SEHNR and CDR2 is FQNEAQ in the germline V gene (reference sequence). The CDR3 is CASSLAPGTGSFF. CDR3 sequence (DNA): TGTGCCAGCAGCTTAGCTCCCGGGACAGGGTCTTTCTTT.

Ten or more counts support this clonotype. The chain combines TRBV27 with TRBJ1-2, with no clear D. This CDR3 contains 17 residues. Germline V CDR1 and CDR2: MNHEY, SMNVEV (reference sequence). The V and J ends lost 5 bases and 0 bases respectively, with 19 bases between them. The CDR3 reads CASSLSVSTVPNYGYTF. CDR3 DNA: TGTGCCAGCAGTCTCTCCGTTAGCACAGTTCCTAACTATGGCTACACCTTC.

The chain links TRBV11-3 to TRBJ1-1; D gene unclear. Germline V gives CDR1 SGHNT, CDR2 YENEEA. Trimming took 3 bases from V and 10 from J, leaving 15 bases between them. The CDR3 is 13 residues long. The CDR3 is CASSFYSGITAFF. DNA for the CDR3: TGTGCCAGCAGCTTTTACTCCGGGATCACAGCTTTCTTT.

The chain employs TRBV20-1 and TRBJ2-3; TRBD1 might be the D (8 bases). The CDR3 is 14 residues long. From germline, CDR1 is DFQATT and CDR2 SNEGSKA (reference sequence). The V and J ends lost 2 bases and 4 bases respectively, with 13 bases between them. The CDR3 spells CSARQGAGADTQYF. As DNA, the CDR3 is TGCAGTGCTAGACAGGGGGCGGGGGCAGATACGCAGTATTTT.

Only a few counts were recorded for this clonotype. V usage is TRBV29-1 and J usage is TRBJ2-7; D not certain. The V end was cut by 3 bases, the J end by 2 bases, with 5 bases between. The germline gives CDR1 SQVTM, CDR2 ANQGSEA. CDR3 length equals 11 residues. The CDR3 here is CSVEEPYEQYF. The CDR3 DNA follows: TGCAGCGTTGAGGAACCCTACGAGCAGTACTTC.

There are a few counts of this clonotype. The chain joins TRBV6-1 to TRBJ1-2, with 7 bases that match TRBD1. The germline V gene encodes CDR1 MNHNS and CDR2 SASEGT. CDR3 length: 15 amino acids. J lost 1 base, V lost 6 bases, and 8 bases had no gene match. The DNA for the CDR3 is TGTGCCAGCAGGCGACAGGGTTCATATAACTATGGCTACACCTTC. Residues: CASRRQGSYNYGYTF.

This clonotype appeared many times. The chain is built from TRBV6-1 and TRBJ1-1, with D perhaps TRBD1 (5 bases). The V end lost 4 bases, the J end lost 1 base, and 13 bases lay between the germline ends. This CDR3 region has 15 residues. CDR1 and CDR2 from the germline V gene are MNHNS and SASEGT. The CDR3 spells CASSVRGDTNTEAFF. The CDR3 DNA reads TGTGCCAGCAGTGTTCGGGGGGATACGAACACTGAAGCTTTCTTT.

The chain carries TRBV30 and TRBJ1-3; D call uncertain. V gave up 2 bases and J gave up 0 bases, with 14 bases separating them. The CDR3 is 16 residues long. Germline CDR1 GTSNPN, CDR2 SVGIG (reference sequence). The CDR3 DNA reads TGTGCCTGGAGTAAGCCACCCGGGTTCTCTGGAAACACCATATATTTT. Protein product: CAWSKPPGFSGNTIYF.

This clonotype has at least ten counts. The chain couples TRBV5-1 to TRBJ1-1; no definite D call. This CDR3 contains 13 residues. Germline loops: CDR1 SGHRS, CDR2 YFSETQ. V gave up 5 bases and J gave up 4 bases, with 12 bases separating them. The CDR3 region is CASRLEPGTEAFF. The CDR3 DNA is TGCGCCAGCAGACTCGAGCCCGGCACTGAAGCTTTCTTT.

At least ten counts were recorded for this clonotype. The V gene is TRBV6-2 or TRBV6-3, the J gene TRBJ1-2; the D is unclear. Germline V gene data show CDR1 as MNHEY and CDR2 as SVGEGT. V was clipped by 4 bases and J by 3 bases, with 18 bases between them. The CDR3 has 16 amino acids. The CDR3 DNA sequence: TGTGCCAGCAGTTTCCCCGGACTACACTGGGACTATGGCTACACCTTC. Its translation is CASSFPGLHWDYGYTF.

Only a few counts were recorded for this clonotype. A much larger clone differs from this one at a single base, so this may be a read error. No conserved phenylalanine or tryptophan ends this CDR3, so it is likely a read error. The genes are TRBV24-1 and TRBJ1-2; possibly TRBD1 for D (5 bases). CDR3 size: 15 residues. Germline V gene sequence: CDR1 KGHDR, CDR2 SFDVKD. Trimming stripped 2 bases from V and 0 bases from J, with 9 bases between. In DNA, the CDR3 is TGTGCCACCAGTGATTCTGGGACTCCTAACTATGGCTACACCCTC. Encoded protein: CATSDSGTPNYGYTL.

The V gene is TRBV4-1, the J gene TRBJ2-5; D is undetermined. The CDR3 extends over 13 amino acids. CDR1 is MGHRA, CDR2 YSYEKL, per germline. V was pared by 3 bases and J by 3 bases, with 8 bases between. For the CDR3, the DNA is TGCGCCAGCAGCCATGTGGCAGAAGAGACCCAGTACTTC. Its protein product is CASSHVAEETQYF.

V gene TRBV7-8 combines with J gene TRBJ1-5, with a possible D match to TRBD1 (6 bases). The CDR3 runs to 18 residues. With 5 bases removed from V and 2 bases from J, the gap between germline ends came to 22 bases. The germline CDR1 and CDR2 sequences are SGHVS and FQNEAQ. The CDR3 DNA follows: TGTGCCAGCAGCCTTAGCTGGGGGACATTAAATCGCAATCAGCCCCAGCATTTT. Translation gives CASSLSWGTLNRNQPQHF.

In this sample, this clonotype turned up many times. V gene TRBV11-1 combines with J gene TRBJ1-6; unclear D gene. V lost 4 bases and J 7 bases, leaving 8 bases between the germline ends. There are 13 residues in the CDR3. The V gene's germline CDR1 is SGHAT and CDR2 FQDESV (reference sequence). Here the CDR3 reads CASSSGANSPLHF. CDR3 nucleotides: TGTGCCAGCAGCTCAGGTGCGAATTCACCCCTCCACTTT.